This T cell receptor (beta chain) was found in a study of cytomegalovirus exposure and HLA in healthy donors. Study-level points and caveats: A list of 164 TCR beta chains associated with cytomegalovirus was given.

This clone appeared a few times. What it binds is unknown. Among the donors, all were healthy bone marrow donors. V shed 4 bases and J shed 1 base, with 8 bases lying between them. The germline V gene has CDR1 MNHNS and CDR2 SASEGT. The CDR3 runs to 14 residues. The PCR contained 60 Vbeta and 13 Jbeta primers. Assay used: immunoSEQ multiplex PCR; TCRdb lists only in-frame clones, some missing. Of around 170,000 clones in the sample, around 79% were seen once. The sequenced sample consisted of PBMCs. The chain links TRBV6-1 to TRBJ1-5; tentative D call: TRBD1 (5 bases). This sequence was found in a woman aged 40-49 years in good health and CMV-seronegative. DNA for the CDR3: TGTGCCAGCAGTGGACAGAAAAGCAATCAGCCCCAGCATTTT. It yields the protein CASSGQKSNQPQHF.